This TCR beta chain was sequenced in a study of T cells in lung cancer brain metastases. About the study: Most of the roughly 20 patients had no interval therapy between resections. Median interval between primary and brain metastasis specimen acquisition was under 350 days.

Either synchronous oligometastatic disease or delayed solitary brain metastasis recurrence led to resection. The study's findings and limits: Unique productive clones were significantly fewer in brain metastases: median roughly 1,400 versus 4,700.

Sequenced by immunoSEQ multiplex PCR; TCRdb stores in-frame clones only, minus some. The data contain thousands of clones, around nine tenths of them singletons. The V and J ends lost 7 bases and 0 bases respectively, with 17 bases between them. The CDR3 is 17 residues long. Germline V lookup: CDR1 SGHRS, CDR2 YFSETQ. A note on this clone: What it recognizes is unknown.

This chain links TRBV5-1 with TRBJ2-6; D tentatively reads TRBD1 or TRBD2 (6 bases each). The source of this sequence is a man aged 60 to 75 with non-small cell lung cancer. The source material was tumor tissue from the primary lung tumor. In DNA form, the CDR3 reads TGCGCCAGCGACTACGGGGGCCTGTCCTCTGGGGCCAACGTCCTGACTTTC. Translated, it gives CASDYGGLSSGANVLTF.